Presented here are 18 T cell receptor beta chains from one specimen sequenced in a study of blood T cell repertoires in COVID-19. The protocol was immunoSEQ multiplex PCR, while the TCRdb copy is restricted to in-frame clones and leaves out a portion. The data contain about 65,000 clones, nearly 85% of them singletons. Sequencing was carried out using peripheral blood. The origin of the receptors is a human donor in a cohort sampled during active COVID-19.

The DNA of the CDR3 is TGCGCCAGCAGGAATCAGGGCGGCCCCTACGAGCAGTACTTC. It is translated as CASRNQGGPYEQYF. J is TRBJ2-7 and V is TRBV5-1, with a weak D call TRBD1 (5 bases). Deletions cut 5 bases from V and 2 bases from J, with 14 bases between. The germline V gene encodes CDR1 SGHRS and CDR2 YFSETQ. The CDR3 is 14 amino acids.

This clone was counted at least ten times. The chain combines TRBV19 with TRBJ1-5, with unresolved D. The CDR3 runs to 14 residues. V lost 3 bases and J lost 7, with 13 bases in between. Per the germline V gene, CDR1 is LNHDA and CDR2 is SQIVND (reference sequence). CDR3 DNA: TGTGCCAGTAGTATGTTTGCGGGTCAACAGCCCCAGCATTTT. Protein: CASSMFAGQQPQHF.

This rearrangement joins TRBV11-2 to TRBJ2-1; 11 positions agree with TRBD2. J lost 9 bases, V lost 3 bases, and 7 bases had no gene match. Germline V CDR1 and CDR2: SGHAT, FQNNGV. This CDR3 region has 15 residues. The CDR3 is CASSLVSGGGAEQFF. DNA for the CDR3: TGTGCCAGCAGCTTGGTTAGCGGGGGGGGCGCTGAGCAGTTCTTC. The whole variable domain, filled in from reference TRBV11-2 and TRBJ2-1, reads EAGVAQSPRYKIIEKRQSVAFWCNPISGHATLYWYQQILGQGPKLLIQFQNNGVVDDSQLPKDRFSAERLKGVDSTLKIQPAKLEDSAVYLCASSLVSGGGAEQFFGPGTRLTVL.

The chain joins TRBV28 to TRBJ1-4; D gene uncertain. The germline V gene has CDR1 MDHEN and CDR2 SYDVKM. V lost 2 bases and J lost 1, with 8 bases in between. The CDR3 is 15 residues long. The CDR3 loop reads CASSLLGVTNEKLFF. In DNA form, the CDR3 reads TGTGCCAGCAGTTTACTAGGAGTAACTAATGAAAAACTGTTTTTT. The variable domain in full, completed from reference TRBV28 and TRBJ1-4, reads DVKVTQSSRYLVKRTGEKVFLECVQDMDHENMFWYRQDPGLGLRLIYFSYDVKMKEKGDIPEGYSVSREKKERFSLILESASTNQTSMYLCASSLLGVTNEKLFFGSGTQLSVL.

The chain has TRBV27 and TRBJ1-5, with TRBD1 as a possible D gene (6 bases). Looked up from germline, CDR1 is MNHEY and CDR2 is SMNVEV (reference sequence). The CDR3 runs to 13 residues. V lost 5 bases to trimming and J lost 6 bases, with 11 bases between them. CDR3 amino acids: CASSKQGGQPQHF. In nucleotides, the CDR3 is TGTGCCAGCAGTAAACAGGGTGGTCAGCCCCAGCATTTT.

This clone turned up a few times. The chain employs TRBV6-5 and TRBJ2-3, with TRBD1 matching over 7 bases. This CDR3 comprises 15 residues. J lost 0 bases, V lost 7 bases, and 7 bases had no gene match. Germline CDR1 is MNHEY and CDR2 is SVGAGI. The CDR3 is CASTLDRASTDTQYF. The CDR3 DNA follows: TGTGCCAGCACCCTCGACAGGGCTAGCACAGATACGCAGTATTTT.

This chain connects TRBV4-3 to TRBJ2-2, with TRBD2 identical over 11 bases. The CDR3 length is 19 residues. Germline CDR1 LGHNA, CDR2 YSLEER. With V trimmed by 2 bases and J by 0 bases, 8 bases remained unmatched. CDR3 protein: CASSQWTSGPYANTGELFF. The DNA of the CDR3 is TGCGCCAGCAGCCAATGGACTAGCGGGCCGTACGCGAACACCGGGGAGCTGTTTTTT.

The V call is TRBV4-3, the J call TRBJ2-1; D uncertain. This CDR3 has 17 residues. Trimming stripped 1 base from V and 2 bases from J, with 15 bases between. The germline CDR1 and CDR2 sequences are LGHNA and YSLEER. This CDR3 reads CASSQAPLGSTYNEQFF. The CDR3 nucleotides read TGCGCCAGCAGCCAAGCGCCCCTAGGTTCTACCTACAATGAGCAGTTCTTC.

V is TRBV6-5 and J is TRBJ1-1, with D possibly being TRBD1 (6 bases). The germline V and J ends were trimmed by 6 bases and 0 bases, with 11 bases remaining between them. The CDR3 totals 14 residues. CDR1 and CDR2 (germline): MNHEY, SVGAGI. The CDR3 reads CASRGQRMNTEAFF. The CDR3 bases are TGTGCCAGCAGAGGACAGAGGATGAACACTGAAGCTTTCTTT.

This sequence joins TRBV11-2 and TRBJ2-5; 10 nucleotides match TRBD1. With V trimmed by 0 bases and J by 9 bases, 1 base remained unmatched. Germline lookup yields CDR1 SGHAT and CDR2 FQNNGV. The CDR3 length is 13 residues. The CDR3 loop is CASSLEGTGAQYF. The CDR3 DNA is TGTGCCAGCAGCTTAGAAGGGACAGGGGCCCAGTACTTC. Complete variable domain (other parts from reference TRBV11-2 and TRBJ2-5): EAGVAQSPRYKIIEKRQSVAFWCNPISGHATLYWYQQILGQGPKLLIQFQNNGVVDDSQLPKDRFSAERLKGVDSTLKIQPAKLEDSAVYLCASSLEGTGAQYFGPGTRLLVL.

The chain couples TRBV2 to TRBJ1-4; tentatively, D is TRBD1 (6 bases). Germline CDR1 reads SNHLY; CDR2 reads FYNNEI. V lost 4 bases, J lost 8 bases, and 20 bases lay in between. The CDR3 spans 16 residues. DNA for the CDR3: TGTGCCAGCAGTGGGGTGGACAGCCCCCAGGGCGAAAAACTGTTTTTT. Translation gives CASSGVDSPQGEKLFF.

The chain combines TRBV19 with TRBJ1-5; perhaps TRBD1 as D (5 bases). Trimming shortened V by 4 bases and J by 0 bases, and 19 bases separated the two germline ends. The CDR3 sequence is 18 residues long. The V gene's germline CDR1 is LNHDA and CDR2 SQIVND (reference sequence). The CDR3 region has the DNA TGTGCCAGTAGTACCCGAGCCTCGGGACTCTATAGCAATCAGCCCCAGCATTTT. This translates into CASSTRASGLYSNQPQHF.

The gene calls are TRBV29-1 and TRBJ1-1; tentatively, D is TRBD1 (6 bases). The germline V and J ends were trimmed by 0 bases and 4 bases, with 15 bases remaining between them. CDR1 is SQVTM and CDR2 is ANQGSEA in the germline V gene. This CDR3 has 15 amino acids. Here the CDR3 DNA reads TGCAGCGTTGAAGATCGAACAGGGACGAGCACTGAAGCTTTCTTT. This encodes CSVEDRTGTSTEAFF.

The chain is built from TRBV4-1 and TRBJ1-4; 9 bases are a match to TRBD1. The CDR3 contains 16 residues. Germline loops: CDR1 MGHRA, CDR2 YSYEKL. V trimming: 5 bases; J trimming: 0 bases; junction bases outside the gene matches: 4. CDR3 nucleotide sequence: TGCGCCAGCAGCGACCGGGACAGGGCAACTAATGAAAAACTGTTTTTT. The encoded protein is CASSDRDRATNEKLFF.

This clone is a singleton in its sample. The chain links TRBV7-9 to TRBJ1-1, with D perhaps matching TRBD1 (5 bases). Per the germline V gene, CDR1 is SEHNR and CDR2 is FQNEAQ (reference sequence). V was shortened by 4 bases and J by 11 bases, with 17 bases between the two germline ends. There are 13 residues in the CDR3. This CDR3 reads CASSSTIQAGAFF. CDR3 coding DNA: TGTGCCAGCAGCTCGACCATACAGGCGGGGGCTTTCTTT.

The chain carries TRBV7-8 and TRBJ2-6, with 8 bases identical to TRBD1. This CDR3 comprises 16 residues. Germline V lookup: CDR1 SGHVS, CDR2 FQNEAQ. Trimming at V came to 4 bases and at J to 0 bases, leaving 2 bases not matched to a gene. The DNA of the CDR3 is TGTGCCAGCAGCTCAACAGGGGGCTCTGGGGCCAACGTCCTGACTTTC. Amino acid sequence: CASSSTGGSGANVLTF.

The chain is built from TRBV4-1 and TRBJ1-6, with D perhaps TRBD1 (5 bases). The ends were cut back, 0 bases at V and 10 bases at J, with 25 bases in the middle. The germline V gene has CDR1 MGHRA and CDR2 YSYEKL. This CDR3 is built from 19 residues. In nucleotides, the CDR3 is TGCGCCAGCAGCCAAGATCCCGGTATGGGGACGGGAGGGACCTCACCCCTCCACTTT. Encoded protein: CASSQDPGMGTGGTSPLHF.

The chain has TRBV4-1 and TRBJ2-3, with no clear D. Germline assignment: CDR1 MGHRA and CDR2 YSYEKL. Trimming left V 1 base short and J 2 bases short, with 7 bases between. The CDR3 runs 14 residues. The CDR3 loop reads CASSQALLTDTQYF. The CDR3, as DNA: TGCGCCAGCAGCCAAGCTCTTCTCACAGATACGCAGTATTTT.